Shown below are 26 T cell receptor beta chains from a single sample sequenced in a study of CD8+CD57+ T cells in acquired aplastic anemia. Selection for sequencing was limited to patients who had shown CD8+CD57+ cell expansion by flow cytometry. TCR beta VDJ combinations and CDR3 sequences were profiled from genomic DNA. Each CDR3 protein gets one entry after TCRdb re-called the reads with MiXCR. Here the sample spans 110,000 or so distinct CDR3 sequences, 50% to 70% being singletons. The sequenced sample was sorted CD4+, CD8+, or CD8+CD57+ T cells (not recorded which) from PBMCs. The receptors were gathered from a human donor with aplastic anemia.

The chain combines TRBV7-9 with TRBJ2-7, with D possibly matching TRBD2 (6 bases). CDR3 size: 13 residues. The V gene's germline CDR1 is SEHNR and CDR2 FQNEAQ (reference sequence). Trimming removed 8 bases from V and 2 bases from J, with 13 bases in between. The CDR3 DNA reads TGTGCCAGCGTGCGACTAGTCCCCTACGAGCAGTACTTC. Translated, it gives CASVRLVPYEQYF.

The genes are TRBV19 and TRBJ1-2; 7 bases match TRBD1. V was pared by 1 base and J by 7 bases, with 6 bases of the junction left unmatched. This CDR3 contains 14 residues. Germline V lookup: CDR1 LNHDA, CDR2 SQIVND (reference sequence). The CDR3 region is CASSIAQGVGGYTF. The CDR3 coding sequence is TGTGCCAGTAGTATAGCCCAGGGGGTTGGTGGCTACACCTTC.

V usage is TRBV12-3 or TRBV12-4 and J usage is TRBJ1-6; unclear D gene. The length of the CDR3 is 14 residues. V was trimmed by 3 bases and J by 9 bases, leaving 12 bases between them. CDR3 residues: CASSLNGLRSPLHF. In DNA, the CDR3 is TGTGCCAGCAGTTTGAACGGACTGCGTTCACCCCTCCACTTT.

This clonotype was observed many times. Here the CDR3 reads CATSEGTGELFF. The CDR3, as DNA: TGTGCCACCAGTGAAGGCACCGGGGAGCTGTTTTTT. The gene calls are TRBV24-1 and TRBJ2-2; no firm D call. With 4 bases removed from V and 4 bases from J, the gap between germline ends came to 3 bases. Germline CDR1 KGHDR, CDR2 SFDVKD. The CDR3 consists of 12 residues.

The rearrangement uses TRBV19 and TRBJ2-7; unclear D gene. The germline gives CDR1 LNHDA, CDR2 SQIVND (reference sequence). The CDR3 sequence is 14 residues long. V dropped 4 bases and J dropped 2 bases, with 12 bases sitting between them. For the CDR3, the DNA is TGTGCCAGTAGTACCACACCCCAGGCCTACGAGCAGTACTTC. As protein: CASSTTPQAYEQYF.

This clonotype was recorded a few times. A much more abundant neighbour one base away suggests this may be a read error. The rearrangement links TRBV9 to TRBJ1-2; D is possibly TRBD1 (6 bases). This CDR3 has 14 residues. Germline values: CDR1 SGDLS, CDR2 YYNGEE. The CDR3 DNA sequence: TGTGCCGGCAGCGTAGGGGGGTCCGGCTATGGCTACACCTTC. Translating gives CAGSVGGSGYGYTF.

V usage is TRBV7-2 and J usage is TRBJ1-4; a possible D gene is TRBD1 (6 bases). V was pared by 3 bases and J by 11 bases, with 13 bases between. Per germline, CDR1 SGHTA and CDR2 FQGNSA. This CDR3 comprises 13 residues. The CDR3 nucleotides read TGTGCCAGCAGCTTGGAACAGGGAGGGAAACTGTTTTTT. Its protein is CASSLEQGGKLFF.

The CDR3 spells CASSRYSTDTQYF. For the CDR3, the DNA is TGTGCCTCCAGTAGGTATAGCACAGATACGCAGTATTTT. The V gene is TRBV7-2, the J gene TRBJ2-3; D uncertain. The length of the CDR3 is 13 residues. Germline CDR1 is SGHTA and CDR2 is FQGNSA. Deletions cut 11 bases from V and 0 bases from J, with 12 bases between.

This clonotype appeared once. The CDR3 region has the DNA TGTGCCAGCAGCTTGCCCAGGGTTTACGAGCAGTACTTC. Translation: CASSLPRVYEQYF. The chain uses TRBV9 and TRBJ2-7; possible D gene TRBD1, 5 bases. CDR1 SGDLS and CDR2 YYNGEE come from the germline V gene. The CDR3 is 13 amino acids. Trimming removed 4 bases at V and 4 bases at J, with 12 bases between.

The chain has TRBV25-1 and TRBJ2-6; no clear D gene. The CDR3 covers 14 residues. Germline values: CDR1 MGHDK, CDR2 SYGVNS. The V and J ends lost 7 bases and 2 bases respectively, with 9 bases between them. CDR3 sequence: CASTPAAGANVLTF. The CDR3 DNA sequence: TGTGCCAGCACGCCGGCGGCTGGGGCCAACGTCCTGACTTTC.

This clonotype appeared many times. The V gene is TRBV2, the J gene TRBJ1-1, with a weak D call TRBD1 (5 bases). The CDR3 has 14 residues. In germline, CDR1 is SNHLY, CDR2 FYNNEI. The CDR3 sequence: CASGQSRSNTEAFF. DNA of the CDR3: TGTGCTTCGGGGCAATCAAGGTCGAACACTGAAGCTTTCTTT.

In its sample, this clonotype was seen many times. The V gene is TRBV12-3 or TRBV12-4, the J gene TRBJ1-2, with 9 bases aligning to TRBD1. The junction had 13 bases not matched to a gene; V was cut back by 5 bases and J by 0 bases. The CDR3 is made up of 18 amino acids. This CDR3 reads CASSTHPGTGPTNYGYTF. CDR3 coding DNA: TGTGCCAGCAGTACACACCCCGGGACAGGGCCTACTAACTATGGCTACACCTTC.

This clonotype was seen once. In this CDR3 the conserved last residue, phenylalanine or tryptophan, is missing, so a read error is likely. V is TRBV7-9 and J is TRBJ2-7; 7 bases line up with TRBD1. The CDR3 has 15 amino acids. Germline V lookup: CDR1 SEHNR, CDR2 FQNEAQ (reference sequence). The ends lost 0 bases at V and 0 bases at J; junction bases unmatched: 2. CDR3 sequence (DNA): TGTGCCAGCAGCTTAGCAGGGGGCGCCTCCTACGAGCAGTACCTC. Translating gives CASSLAGGASYEQYL.

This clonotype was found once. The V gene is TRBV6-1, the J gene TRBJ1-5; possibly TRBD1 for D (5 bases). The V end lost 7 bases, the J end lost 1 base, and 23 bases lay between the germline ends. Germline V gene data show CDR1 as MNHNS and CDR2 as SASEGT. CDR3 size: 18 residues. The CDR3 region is CASTSGGTAIVSNQPQHF. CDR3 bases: TGTGCCAGCACCTCGGGAGGGACGGCTATTGTAAGCAATCAGCCCCAGCATTTT.

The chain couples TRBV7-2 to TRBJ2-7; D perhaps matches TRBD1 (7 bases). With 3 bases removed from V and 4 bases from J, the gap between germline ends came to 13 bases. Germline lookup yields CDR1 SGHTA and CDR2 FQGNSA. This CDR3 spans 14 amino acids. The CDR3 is CASSFAGQPYEQYF. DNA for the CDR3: TGTGCCAGCAGCTTCGCGGGACAGCCATACGAGCAGTACTTC.

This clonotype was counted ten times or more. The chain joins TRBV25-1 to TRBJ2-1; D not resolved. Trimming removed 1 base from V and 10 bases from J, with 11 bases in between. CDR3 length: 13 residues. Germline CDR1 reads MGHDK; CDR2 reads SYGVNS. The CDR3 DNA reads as TGTGCCAGCAGTGAATTCGTTGCGTTAGAGCAGTTCTTC. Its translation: CASSEFVALEQFF.

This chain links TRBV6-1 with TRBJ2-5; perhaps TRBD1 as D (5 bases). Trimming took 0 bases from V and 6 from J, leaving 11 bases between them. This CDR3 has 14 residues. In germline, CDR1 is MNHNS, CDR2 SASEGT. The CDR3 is CASSEAQGAKTQYF. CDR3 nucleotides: TGTGCCAGCAGTGAAGCGCAAGGGGCCAAGACCCAGTACTTC.

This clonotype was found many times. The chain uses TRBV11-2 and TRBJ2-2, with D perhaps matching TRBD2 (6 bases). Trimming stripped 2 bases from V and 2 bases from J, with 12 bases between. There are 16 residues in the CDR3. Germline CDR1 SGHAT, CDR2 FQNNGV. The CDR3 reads CASSLQGGANTGELFF. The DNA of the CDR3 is TGTGCCAGCAGCTTACAAGGAGGGGCTAACACCGGGGAGCTGTTTTTT.

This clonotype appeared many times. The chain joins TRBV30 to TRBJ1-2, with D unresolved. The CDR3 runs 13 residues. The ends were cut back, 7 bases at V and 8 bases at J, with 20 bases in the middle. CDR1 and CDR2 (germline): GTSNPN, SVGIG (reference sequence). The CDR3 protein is CASTSRDLGGYTF. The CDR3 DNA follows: TGTGCCTCCACCTCCCGGGATTTAGGAGGCTACACCTTC.

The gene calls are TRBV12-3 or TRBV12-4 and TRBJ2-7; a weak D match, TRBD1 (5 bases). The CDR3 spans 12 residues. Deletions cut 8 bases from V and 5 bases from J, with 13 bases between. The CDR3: CASGIWGHEQYF. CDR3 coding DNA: TGTGCCAGCGGGATATGGGGCCACGAGCAGTACTTC.

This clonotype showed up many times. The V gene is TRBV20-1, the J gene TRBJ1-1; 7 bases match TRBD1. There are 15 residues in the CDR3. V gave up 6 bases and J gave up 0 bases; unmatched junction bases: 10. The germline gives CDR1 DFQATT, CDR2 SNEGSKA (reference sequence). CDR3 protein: CSAGWTGALNTEAFF. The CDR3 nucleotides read TGCAGTGCCGGCTGGACAGGCGCTCTGAACACTGAAGCTTTCTTT.

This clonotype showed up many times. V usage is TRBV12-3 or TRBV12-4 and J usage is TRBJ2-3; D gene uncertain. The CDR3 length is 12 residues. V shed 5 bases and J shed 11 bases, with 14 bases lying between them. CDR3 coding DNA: TGTGCCAGCAGTCAAGGTACCCCGGAGCAGTATTTT. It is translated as CASSQGTPEQYF.

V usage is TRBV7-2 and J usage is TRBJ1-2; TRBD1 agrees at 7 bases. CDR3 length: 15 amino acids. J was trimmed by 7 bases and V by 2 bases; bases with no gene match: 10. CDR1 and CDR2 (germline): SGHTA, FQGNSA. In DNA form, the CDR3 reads TGTGCCAGCAGCTTAATGCAGGGGGTAATGATTGGCTACACCTTC. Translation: CASSLMQGVMIGYTF.

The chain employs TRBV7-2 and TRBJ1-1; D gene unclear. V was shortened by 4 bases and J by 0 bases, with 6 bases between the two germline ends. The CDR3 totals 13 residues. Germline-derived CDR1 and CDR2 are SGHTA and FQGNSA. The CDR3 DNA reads TGTGCCAGCAGCTATCACATGAACACTGAAGCTTTCTTT. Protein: CASSYHMNTEAFF.

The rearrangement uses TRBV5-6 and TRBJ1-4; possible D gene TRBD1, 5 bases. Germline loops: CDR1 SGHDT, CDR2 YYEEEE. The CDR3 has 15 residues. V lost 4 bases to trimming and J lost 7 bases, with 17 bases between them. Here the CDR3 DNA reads TGTGCCAGCAGCCGTAGTGGCGGGGCGCGTGAAAAACTGTTTTTT. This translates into CASSRSGGAREKLFF.

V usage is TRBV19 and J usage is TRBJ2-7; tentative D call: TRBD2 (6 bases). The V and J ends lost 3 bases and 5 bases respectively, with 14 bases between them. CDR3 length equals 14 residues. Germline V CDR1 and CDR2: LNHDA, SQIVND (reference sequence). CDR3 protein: CASSITSGGDEQYF. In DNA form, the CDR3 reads TGTGCCAGTAGTATTACGAGCGGCGGGGACGAGCAGTACTTC.